The rows below give T cell receptor beta chains drawn from one sample of a study of T cells after posttransplantation cyclophosphamide. Only in-frame clones appear in the TCRdb table, and some are missing; sequencing was by immunoSEQ multiplex PCR. The top ten clones hold just under 7.5% of a sample with roughly 20,000 clones, around 90% of them seen once. The source material was PBMCs, sampled after allogeneic stem cell transplant with posttransplant cyclophosphamide. The receptors originated from a female patient aged 40 to 50 who received an allogeneic stem cell transplant from a related donor, was CMV-positive, and had no GVHD. Some T cells may be transferred from the graft donor. Both conserved end residues are part of each CDR3. D genes are given only for firm matches. Clone size is not always given. Where it is, it says once, few, many or a class for expanded clones.

DNA,CDR3,D,J,V,size
TGTGCCACCAGCAGAACAGGGGATAGCAATCAGCCCCAGCATTTT,CATSRTGDSNQPQHF,TRBD1,TRBJ1-5,TRBV15,NA
TGTGCCAGCAGTCCACCGGATAGCGGGAGCGGATACAATGAGCAGTTCTTC,CASSPPDSGSGYNEQFF,TRBD2,TRBJ2-1,TRBV28,NA
TGTGCCAGCAGCGTTGCTAGCGGGACCGGCGAGCAGTACTTC,CASSVASGTGEQYF,TRBD2,TRBJ2-7,TRBV9,NA
TGTGCCAGCTCACCTCTTGATGAAAAACTGTTTTTT,CASSPLDEKLFF,NA,TRBJ1-4,TRBV18,NA
TGTGCCAGCAGTTTATCAGGTCCACGGGGGACTGAAGCTTTCTTT,CASSLSGPRGTEAFF,NA,TRBJ1-1,TRBV28,NA
TGTGCCAGCAGCCCCCGGACTAGCGGGACTATGGACGATACGCAGTATTTT,CASSPRTSGTMDDTQYF,TRBD2,TRBJ2-3,TRBV11-2,once
TGTGCCAGCAGTCCTCCCGACAGGTTATCGGCCGGGGAGCTGTTTTTT,CASSPPDRLSAGELFF,NA,TRBJ2-2,TRBV27,NA
TGTGCCAGCTCTGGGCACGCTGCAACTAATGAAAAACTGTTTTTT,CASSGHAATNEKLFF,NA,TRBJ1-4,TRBV27,NA
TGTGCCAGCAGCTTAGGACTAGCGGGAGGGGACGAGCAGTACTTC,CASSLGLAGGDEQYF,TRBD2,TRBJ2-7,TRBV7-3,NA
TGTGCCACCGTCGTAGACGGGGGGTCTGTCTATGAGCAGTTCTTC,CATVVDGGSVYEQFF,TRBD2,TRBJ2-1,TRBV27,NA
TGCGCCAGCAAACTCCGGGGGGGGATTGAAACTACCTACGAGCAGTACTTC,CASKLRGGIETTYEQYF,TRBD2,TRBJ2-7,TRBV5-1,NA
TGTGCCAGCAGCGTAGGGCAGGGGGCAGCAAGGGAGCAGTACTTC,CASSVGQGAAREQYF,TRBD1,TRBJ2-7,TRBV9,NA
TGTGCCAGCAGCCTTAAACTCTCTGGAAACACCATATATTTT,CASSLKLSGNTIYF,NA,TRBJ1-3,TRBV6-5,few
TGCAGCGTCCTTGGACAGGGGGGATACACAGATACGCAGTATTTT,CSVLGQGGYTDTQYF,TRBD1,TRBJ2-3,TRBV29-1,NA
TGTGCCAGCAGTAATTCAGGGGGCAACTATGGCTACACCTTC,CASSNSGGNYGYTF,TRBD1,TRBJ1-2,TRBV25-1,NA
TGCAGCGTTGATGTACAGTTCTTC,CSVDVQFF,NA,TRBJ2-1,TRBV29-1,NA
TGTGCCAGTAGTGCCGGGGGGGGGAACACTGAAGCTTTCTTT,CASSAGGGNTEAFF,NA,TRBJ1-1,TRBV19,NA
TGTGCCAGCAGCTTCGAACTAGCGGGAGGAGGGGGTCGTTACAATGAGCAGTTCTTC,CASSFELAGGGGRYNEQFF,TRBD2,TRBJ2-1,TRBV9,NA
TGTGCCAGCAGCTTAGGGACAGGGTTGGTTCAGCCCCAGCATTTT,CASSLGTGLVQPQHF,TRBD1,TRBJ1-5,TRBV7-2,once
TGTGCCAGCAGTACCGGACTAGCGGGAGTTGGGGAGCTGTTTTTT,CASSTGLAGVGELFF,TRBD2,TRBJ2-2,TRBV27,NA
TGTGCCAGCAGCTTAGAACCAGGGTCCTACAATGAGCAGTTCTTC,CASSLEPGSYNEQFF,NA,TRBJ2-1,TRBV7-3,NA
TGTGCCAGCAACTCACAGGGGCGGTCTGGAAACACCATATATTTT,CASNSQGRSGNTIYF,TRBD1,TRBJ1-3,TRBV28,few
TGCGCCAGCAGCCTGGAGGGACAGGGGACCGGGGAGCTGTTTTTT,CASSLEGQGTGELFF,TRBD1,TRBJ2-2,TRBV5-1,NA
TGTGCCAGCAGCACCAAGCGGGAGGGAGTGTACGAGCAGTACTTC,CASSTKREGVYEQYF,TRBD2,TRBJ2-7,TRBV5-4,NA
TGTGCCAGCAGCGTCGAGGGGGAGGGATACAATGAGCAGTTCTTC,CASSVEGEGYNEQFF,NA,TRBJ2-1,TRBV9,once
TGTGCCATCAGTGAGTGGGAGGGGTTGGACACTGAAGCTTTCTTT,CAISEWEGLDTEAFF,NA,TRBJ1-1,TRBV10-3,NA
TGCGCCAGCAGCGAGGGACAGGGCGCTTTCTCGCCCCAGCATTTT,CASSEGQGAFSPQHF,TRBD1,TRBJ1-5,TRBV5-1,few
TGTGCCAGCAGTTTACCCCCCGGACAGGGCATATACTATGGCTACACCTTC,CASSLPPGQGIYYGYTF,TRBD1,TRBJ1-2,TRBV28,few
TGCGGCATTAGCGGGACCTACGAGCAGTACTTC,CGISGTYEQYF,TRBD2,TRBJ2-7,TRBV5-1,NA
TGTGCCAGCAGCTCCGGACTATCCTACAATGAGCAGTTCTTC,CASSSGLSYNEQFF,NA,TRBJ2-1,TRBV7-2,NA
TGTGCCACCAGCAACAGGGTCGGTCAAGGCGGACGGGGTTATGAGCAGTTCTTC,CATSNRVGQGGRGYEQFF,NA,TRBJ2-1,TRBV15,once
TGTGCCAGTAATCCGTCGAGGGGGAATCAGCCCCAGCATTTT,CASNPSRGNQPQHF,NA,TRBJ1-5,TRBV19,few
TGCGCCAGCAGCTTGGGGGCCGTTGGGACAGGGGGCACAGATACGCAGTATTTT,CASSLGAVGTGGTDTQYF,TRBD1,TRBJ2-3,TRBV5-1,NA
TGTGCCAGCAGCTTACAGGGGGCCACAGATACGCAGTATTTT,CASSLQGATDTQYF,TRBD1,TRBJ2-3,TRBV7-2,NA
TGTGCCAGCAGCTTAGAAGGGCTAGCGATCGACGAGCAGTACTTC,CASSLEGLAIDEQYF,NA,TRBJ2-7,TRBV13,NA
TGTGCCTGGAGTGTAACCAGTTCCTACGAGCAGTACTTC,CAWSVTSSYEQYF,NA,TRBJ2-7,TRBV30,NA
TGTGCCAGCAGTAGGACTAGCGGTAGCACAGATACGCAGTATTTT,CASSRTSGSTDTQYF,TRBD2,TRBJ2-3,TRBV27,NA